The entry below describes one T cell receptor (beta chain). Authors' methods: Amplifying reference gene primers gave estimates of nucleated cell counts. Profiling relied on immunoSEQ multiplex PCR, and the TCRdb table lists in-frame clones only, not all of them. The V and J calls and clone size were taken over from that table, and D and trimming were inferred from the DNA. The sample has some 330,000 clones, under 90% seen once. Germline-derived CDR1 and CDR2 are SGHAT and FQNNGV. Trimming took off 5 bases at V and 0 bases at J, with 11 bases between the two ends. CDR3 length: 14 amino acids. Seattle's enrolled individuals joined amid active infection and were then monitored longitudinally. The record originates from a study of blood T cell repertoires in COVID-19. Study-wide background: COVID-19 samples from acute and convalescent phases originated in the United States, Italy and Spain. PBMCs, B-cell-depleted T cells, or T cells provided the cDNA or gDNA that made up the material.

Sequenced sample: peripheral blood. This receptor was taken from a woman between 25 and 40 years old with COVID-19, enrolled during active disease. This chain uses TRBV11-2 with TRBJ2-7, with unresolved D. The CDR3 sequence is CASSRIVSSYEQYF. CDR3 DNA: TGTGCCAGCAGCCGAATCGTCAGCTCCTACGAGCAGTACTTC.